A selection of T cell receptor beta chains follows, all from one sample in a study of shared clonotypes between healthy human individuals. Sequencing used immunoSEQ multiplex PCR; TCRdb keeps in-frame clones, though not all of them. The sample lists 850,000 to 1,200,000 clones; around 74% were seen once. Sequenced: memory CD4+ T cells sorted from blood. All receptors derive from a man aged 18 to 35 in good health. Each CDR3 is given with its conserved first and last residue. The order of the fields is clone size, D gene, J gene, V gene, CDR3 protein, CDR3 DNA. The D gene is left open where the match is weak. Clone size is stated in some rows and not others, as once, few, many or a class when expanded.

size: .
D: .
J: TRBJ2-1
V: TRBV5-1
CDR3: CASSGGDSGNEQFF
DNA: TGCGCCAGCAGCGGCGGGGACTCAGGAAATGAGCAGTTCTTC

size: .
D: .
J: TRBJ2-2
V: TRBV19
CDR3: CASSTRAKTGELFF
DNA: TGTGCCAGTAGTACCCGGGCCAAGACCGGGGAGCTGTTTTTT

size: .
D: .
J: TRBJ2-3
V: TRBV30
CDR3: CAWSLRGGTDTQYF
DNA: TGTGCCTGGAGCCTTCGTGGGGGCACAGATACGCAGTATTTT

size: .
D: .
J: TRBJ2-3
V: TRBV5-1
CDR3: CASSLLGPISTDTQYF
DNA: TGCGCCAGCAGCCTGCTGGGACCGATTAGCACAGATACGCAGTATTTT

size: .
D: TRBD1
J: TRBJ2-3
V: TRBV2
CDR3: CASSRTGWTDTQYF
DNA: TGTGCCAGCAGCCGGACAGGGTGGACAGATACGCAGTATTTT

size: .
D: TRBD2
J: TRBJ2-1
V: TRBV11-2
CDR3: CASSVGLAGGYNEQFF
DNA: TGTGCCAGCAGCGTGGGACTAGCGGGAGGTTACAATGAGCAGTTCTTC

size: .
D: .
J: TRBJ1-3
V: TRBV30
CDR3: CAWKPPGLRSGNTIYF
DNA: TGTGCCTGGAAACCCCCAGGACTCCGCTCTGGAAACACCATATATTTT

size: .
D: .
J: TRBJ1-2
V: TRBV2
CDR3: CASSGTVASGYTF
DNA: TGTGCCAGCAGCGGGACCGTCGCATCGGGCTACACCTTC

size: .
D: .
J: TRBJ2-7
V: TRBV30
CDR3: CAWSTYEQYF
DNA: TGTGCCTGGAGTACCTACGAGCAGTACTTC

size: .
D: .
J: TRBJ2-7
V: TRBV2
CDR3: CASSEALLRVVRYEQYF
DNA: TGTGCCAGCAGTGAAGCGCTTTTAAGGGTTGTACGCTACGAGCAGTACTTC

size: .
D: .
J: TRBJ2-3
V: TRBV6-1
CDR3: CASSEVGYTQYF
DNA: TGTGCCAGCAGTGAAGTCGGGTATACGCAGTATTTT

size: .
D: .
J: TRBJ1-4
V: TRBV7-9
CDR3: CASSFYRDNEKLFF
DNA: TGTGCCAGCAGCTTTTACAGGGATAATGAAAAACTGTTTTTT

size: .
D: .
J: TRBJ2-1
V: TRBV28
CDR3: CASSSDANEQFF
DNA: TGTGCCAGCAGTTCGGACGCGAATGAGCAGTTCTTC

size: .
D: .
J: TRBJ1-2
V: TRBV7-2
CDR3: CASSLGSDVHTF
DNA: TGTGCCAGCAGCCTTGGATCAGATGTCCACACCTTC

size: once
D: .
J: TRBJ1-1
V: TRBV6-5
CDR3: CASSYAITNTEAFF
DNA: TGTGCCAGCAGTTACGCCATAACGAACACTGAAGCTTTCTTT

size: once
D: TRBD2
J: TRBJ2-7
V: TRBV5-1
CDR3: CASRVAGTSSYEQYF
DNA: TGCGCCAGCAGAGTAGCGGGGACCTCCTCCTACGAGCAGTACTTC

size: .
D: .
J: TRBJ2-2
V: TRBV7-9
CDR3: CASSLGGNTGELFF
DNA: TGTGCCAGCAGCTTAGGTGGGAACACCGGGGAGCTGTTTTTT

size: .
D: .
J: TRBJ2-7
V: TRBV2
CDR3: CASIEGAYEQYF
DNA: TGTGCCAGCATTGAAGGAGCCTACGAGCAGTACTTC

size: .
D: .
J: TRBJ2-7
V: TRBV6-5
CDR3: CASRPGLASYEQYF
DNA: TGTGCCAGCAGACCTGGACTCGCCTCCTACGAGCAGTACTTC

size: .
D: .
J: TRBJ2-7
V: TRBV30
CDR3: CAWSRVFNEQYF
DNA: TGTGCCTGGAGCCGGGTATTCAACGAGCAGTACTTC

size: .
D: .
J: TRBJ2-1
V: TRBV5-6
CDR3: CASSLFRDEQFF
DNA: TGTGCCAGCAGCTTGTTCAGGGATGAGCAGTTCTTC

size: .
D: .
J: TRBJ2-5
V: TRBV21-1
CDR3: CASSIGHKPGETQYF
DNA: TGTGCCAGCAGCATAGGACACAAACCCGGAGAGACCCAGTACTTC

size: .
D: .
J: TRBJ1-1
V: TRBV7-9
CDR3: CASSLIGQRAFF
DNA: TGTGCCAGCAGCTTGATTGGGCAAAGAGCTTTCTTT

size: .
D: .
J: TRBJ2-1
V: TRBV2
CDR3: CASSADSAEQFF
DNA: TGTGCCAGCAGTGCAGACAGTGCAGAGCAGTTCTTC

size: .
D: TRBD2
J: TRBJ2-3
V: TRBV5-1
CDR3: CASSSGILAGDPSTDTQYF
DNA: TGCGCCAGCAGCTCGGGGATACTAGCGGGCGACCCCTCCACAGATACGCAGTATTTT

size: .
D: .
J: TRBJ2-7
V: TRBV30
CDR3: CAWTRLTGYEQYF
DNA: TGTGCCTGGACCAGGCTGACTGGCTACGAGCAGTACTTC

size: .
D: .
J: TRBJ2-7
V: TRBV7-8
CDR3: CASSSTGYEQYF
DNA: TGTGCCAGCAGCAGTACAGGGTACGAGCAGTACTTC

size: .
D: .
J: TRBJ2-1
V: TRBV5-1
CDR3: CASSLDRGSRFF
DNA: TGCGCCAGCAGCTTGGACCGGGGGTCTCGGTTCTTC

size: .
D: .
J: TRBJ1-2
V: TRBV18
CDR3: CASSPGGEGEGYTF
DNA: TGTGCCAGCTCACCAGGGGGCGAGGGTGAAGGCTACACCTTC

size: .
D: .
J: TRBJ1-4
V: TRBV6-6
CDR3: CASTLNEKLFF
DNA: TGTGCCAGCACCTTAAATGAAAAACTGTTTTTT

size: .
D: .
J: TRBJ2-3
V: TRBV5-1
CDR3: CASSYRDTRADTQYF
DNA: TGCGCCAGCAGCTACCGGGACACCCGGGCAGATACGCAGTATTTT